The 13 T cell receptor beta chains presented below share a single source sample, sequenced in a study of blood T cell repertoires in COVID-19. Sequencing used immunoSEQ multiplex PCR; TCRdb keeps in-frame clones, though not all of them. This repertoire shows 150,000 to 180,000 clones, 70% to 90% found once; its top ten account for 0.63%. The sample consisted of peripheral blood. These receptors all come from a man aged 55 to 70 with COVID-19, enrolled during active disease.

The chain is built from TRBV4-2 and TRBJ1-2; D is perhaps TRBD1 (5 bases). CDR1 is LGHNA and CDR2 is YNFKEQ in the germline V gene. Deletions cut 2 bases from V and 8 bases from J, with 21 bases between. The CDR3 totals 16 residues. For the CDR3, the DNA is TGTGCCAGCAGCCAAACTGACAGTCCATCCTTCGAGGGCTACACCTTC. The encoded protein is CASSQTDSPSFEGYTF.

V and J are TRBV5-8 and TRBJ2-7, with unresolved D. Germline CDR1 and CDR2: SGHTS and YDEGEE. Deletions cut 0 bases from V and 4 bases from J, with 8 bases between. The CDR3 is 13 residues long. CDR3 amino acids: CASSLGRIYEQYF. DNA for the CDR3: TGTGCCAGCAGCTTGGGGCGGATATACGAGCAGTACTTC. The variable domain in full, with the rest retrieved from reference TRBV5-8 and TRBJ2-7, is EAGVTQSPTHLIKTRGQQATLRCSPISGHTSVYWYQQALGLGLQFLLWYDEGEERNRGNFPPRFSGRQFPNYSSELNVNALELEDSALYLCASSLGRIYEQYFGPGTRLTVT.

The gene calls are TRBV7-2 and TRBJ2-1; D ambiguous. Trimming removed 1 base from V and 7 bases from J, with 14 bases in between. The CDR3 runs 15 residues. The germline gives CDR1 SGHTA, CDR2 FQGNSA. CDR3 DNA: TGTGCCAGCAGCTTAGATGAGACAAAGACAAATGAGCAGTTCTTC. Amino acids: CASSLDETKTNEQFF.

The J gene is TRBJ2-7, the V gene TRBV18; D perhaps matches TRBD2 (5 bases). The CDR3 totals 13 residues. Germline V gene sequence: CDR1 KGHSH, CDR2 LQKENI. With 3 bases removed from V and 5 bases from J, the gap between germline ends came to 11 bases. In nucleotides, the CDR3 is TGTGCCAGCTCACCCCGGTCCGGGAACGAGCAGTACTTC. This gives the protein CASSPRSGNEQYF.

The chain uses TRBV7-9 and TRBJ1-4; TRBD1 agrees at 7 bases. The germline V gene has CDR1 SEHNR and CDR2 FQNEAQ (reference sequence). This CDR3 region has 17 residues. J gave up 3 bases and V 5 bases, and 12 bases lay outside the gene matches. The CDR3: CASSPETGLGPNEKLFF. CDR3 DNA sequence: TGTGCCAGCAGCCCCGAGACAGGGTTGGGGCCTAATGAAAAACTGTTTTTT.

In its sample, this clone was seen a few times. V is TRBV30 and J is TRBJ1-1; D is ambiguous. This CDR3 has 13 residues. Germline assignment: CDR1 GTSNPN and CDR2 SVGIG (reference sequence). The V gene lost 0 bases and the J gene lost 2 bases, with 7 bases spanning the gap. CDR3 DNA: TGTGCCTGGAGTGTACAGACCAACACTGAAGCTTTCTTT. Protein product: CAWSVQTNTEAFF.

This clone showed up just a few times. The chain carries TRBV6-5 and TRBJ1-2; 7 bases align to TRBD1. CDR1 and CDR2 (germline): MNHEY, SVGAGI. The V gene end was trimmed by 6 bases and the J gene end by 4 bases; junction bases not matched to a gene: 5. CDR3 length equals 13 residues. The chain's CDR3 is CASRRDSLYGYTF. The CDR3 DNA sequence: TGTGCCAGCAGAAGGGACAGTCTCTATGGCTACACCTTC.

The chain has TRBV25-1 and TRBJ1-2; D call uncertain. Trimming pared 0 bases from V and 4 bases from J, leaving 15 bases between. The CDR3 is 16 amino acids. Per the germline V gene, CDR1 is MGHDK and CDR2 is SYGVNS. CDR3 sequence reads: CASSEYLREGLYGYTF. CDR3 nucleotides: TGTGCCAGCAGTGAATATTTGAGGGAGGGCCTCTATGGCTACACCTTC.

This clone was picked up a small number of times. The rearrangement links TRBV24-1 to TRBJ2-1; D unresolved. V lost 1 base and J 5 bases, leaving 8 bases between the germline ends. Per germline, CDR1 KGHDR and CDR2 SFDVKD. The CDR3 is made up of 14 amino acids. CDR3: CATSDFRVHNEQFF. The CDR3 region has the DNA TGTGCCACCAGTGATTTCCGGGTTCACAATGAGCAGTTCTTC.

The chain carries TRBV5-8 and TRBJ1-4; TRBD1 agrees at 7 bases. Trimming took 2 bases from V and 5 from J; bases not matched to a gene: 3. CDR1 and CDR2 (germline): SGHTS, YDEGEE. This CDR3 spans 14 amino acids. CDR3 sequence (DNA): TGTGCCAGCAGCTTTAGGGGACAGAATGAAAAACTGTTTTTT. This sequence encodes CASSFRGQNEKLFF.

In DNA, the CDR3 is TGTGCCAGCAGCCAGGGGCAGCTCAATCAGCCCCAGCATTTT. Its protein product is CASSQGQLNQPQHF. The chain combines TRBV7-2 with TRBJ1-5; tentatively, D is TRBD1 (6 bases). CDR3 size: 14 residues. V lost 5 bases and J lost 3, with 11 bases in between. Germline values: CDR1 SGHTA, CDR2 FQGNSA.

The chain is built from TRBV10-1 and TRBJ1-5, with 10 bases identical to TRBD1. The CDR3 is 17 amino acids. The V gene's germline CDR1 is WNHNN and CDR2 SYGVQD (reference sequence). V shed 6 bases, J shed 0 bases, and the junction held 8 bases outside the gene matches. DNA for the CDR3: TGCGCCAGCAGCCGGGGACAGGGGCCTTATAGCAATCAGCCCCAGCATTTT. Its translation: CASSRGQGPYSNQPQHF.

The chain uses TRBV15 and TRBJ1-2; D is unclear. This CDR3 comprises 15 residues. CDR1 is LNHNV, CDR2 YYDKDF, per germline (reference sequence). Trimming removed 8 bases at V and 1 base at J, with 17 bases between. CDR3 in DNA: TGTGCCACCTCGATGGGGAGACCTAATAACTATGGCTACACCTTC. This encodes CATSMGRPNNYGYTF.